These T cell receptor beta chains were read from a single sample in a study of blood T cell repertoires in COVID-19. Clones were sequenced by immunoSEQ multiplex PCR, and TCRdb holds only the in-frame ones, with some missing. The sample has about 50,000 clones, less than 95% seen once. Material: peripheral blood. These receptors all stem from a man in his forties or fifties with acute or convalescent COVID-19. Both conserved end residues are part of each CDR3. A D gene is named only where the DNA matches it firmly. Clone sizes are given selectively: once, few, many, or a class where the clone is expanded.

TRBJ1-2 | TRBD1 | once | TRBV19 | CASKRNRGYGYTF | TGTGCCAGTAAGAGGAACAGGGGGTACGGCTACACCTTC
TRBJ2-7 | NA | NA | TRBV11-3 | CASSGGMAGGEQYF | TGTGCCAGCAGCGGAGGTATGGCAGGCGGAGAGCAGTACTTC
TRBJ1-2 | TRBD1 | NA | TRBV5-4 | CASRNRDSSVRDTF | TGTGCCAGCAGGAACCGGGACAGTAGTGTTCGCGACACCTTC
TRBJ2-5 | NA | NA | TRBV12-3/TRBV12-4 | CASSLSGETQYF | TGTGCCAGCAGTTTGTCAGGGGAGACCCAGTACTTC
TRBJ2-7 | NA | once | TRBV4-3 | CASSQDVVGAAYEQYF | TGCGCCAGCAGCCAAGACGTTGTGGGAGCTGCCTACGAGCAGTACTTC
TRBJ1-5 | NA | NA | TRBV7-2 | CASSLEGHPNQPQHF | TGTGCCAGCAGCTTAGAGGGACATCCCAATCAGCCCCAGCATTTT
TRBJ2-3 | NA | NA | TRBV10-1 | CASSESPTSTDTQYF | TGCGCCAGCAGTGAGTCTCCTACTAGCACAGATACGCAGTATTTT
TRBJ1-1 | NA | NA | TRBV5-6 | CASSLPGDTEAFF | TGTGCCAGCAGCTTACCGGGGGACACTGAAGCTTTCTTT
TRBJ1-1 | TRBD1 | NA | TRBV11-3 | CASSLLPGYQGTARGEAFF | TGTGCCAGCAGCCTCCTTCCGGGGTATCAGGGGACAGCGAGAGGTGAAGCTTTCTTT
TRBJ1-5 | NA | NA | TRBV15 | CATSRDLGGENQPQHF | TGTGCCACCAGCAGAGATCTCGGGGGTGAGAATCAGCCCCAGCATTTT
TRBJ1-2 | TRBD1 | few | TRBV7-8 | CASSRAGGQNYGYTF | TGTGCCAGCAGCCGAGCCGGGGGACAGAACTATGGCTACACCTTC
TRBJ2-3 | TRBD2 | NA | TRBV5-5 | CAGDASGRGTQYF | TGTGCCGGAGACGCTAGCGGGAGGGGGACGCAGTATTTT
TRBJ1-2 | TRBD1 | NA | TRBV7-9 | CASSSTGGAHGYTF | TGTGCCAGCAGCTCCACAGGGGGCGCCCATGGCTACACCTTC
TRBJ1-1 | TRBD1 | NA | TRBV5-6 | CASSLTGAIRTEAFF | TGTGCCAGCAGCTTGACAGGGGCTATACGGACTGAAGCTTTCTTT
TRBJ1-4 | TRBD1 | NA | TRBV2 | CAGRDRGEKLFF | TGTGCCGGCCGGGACAGAGGAGAAAAACTGTTTTTT
TRBJ1-2 | TRBD1 | NA | TRBV5-4 | CASSAQGTGDYTF | TGTGCCAGCAGCGCCCAGGGGACAGGGGACTACACCTTC
TRBJ1-1 | NA | NA | TRBV9 | CASSVGPQARFMNTEAFF | TGTGCCAGCAGCGTAGGGCCACAGGCACGGTTCATGAACACTGAAGCTTTCTTT
TRBJ2-5 | TRBD2 | NA | TRBV7-2 | CASRFAGGGYQETQYF | TGTGCCAGCAGATTTGCGGGGGGGGGATACCAAGAGACCCAGTACTTC
TRBJ2-5 | TRBD2 | NA | TRBV13 | CASSLGRGRRGGETQYF | TGTGCCAGCAGCTTAGGCCGCGGGAGGCGGGGAGGAGAGACCCAGTACTTC
TRBJ2-1 | TRBD2 | NA | TRBV24-1 | CATSDPGLAGINEQFF | TGTGCCACCAGTGACCCGGGACTAGCGGGAATCAATGAGCAGTTCTTC
TRBJ1-4 | NA | NA | TRBV7-9 | CASSLGTVNEKLFF | TGTGCCAGCAGCTTAGGGACAGTTAATGAAAAACTGTTTTTT
TRBJ2-2 | NA | NA | TRBV27 | CASRGVATGELFF | TGTGCCAGCAGAGGGGTTGCCACCGGGGAGCTGTTTTTT
TRBJ2-2 | NA | NA | TRBV4-1 | CASSREEGTGELFF | TGCGCCAGCAGCCGAGAAGAGGGCACCGGGGAGCTGTTTTTT
TRBJ2-3 | NA | NA | TRBV30 | CACTGHVRAGWTDTQYF | TGTGCCTGCACAGGGCACGTCAGAGCGGGATGGACAGATACGCAGTATTTT
TRBJ2-2 | NA | NA | TRBV9 | CASSVRAGELFF | TGTGCCAGCAGCGTCCGGGCCGGGGAGCTGTTTTTT
TRBJ2-1 | TRBD2 | NA | TRBV7-9 | CASSFTPGLAGSSYNEQFF | TGTGCCAGCAGCTTTACGCCGGGACTAGCGGGGAGCTCCTACAATGAGCAGTTCTTC
TRBJ1-4 | NA | NA | TRBV30 | CAWASTATNEKLFF | TGTGCCTGGGCCTCGACAGCAACTAATGAAAAACTGTTTTTT
TRBJ1-2 | TRBD1 | NA | TRBV30 | CAWSGLHPGQGDYGYTF | TGTGCCTGGAGCGGATTGCATCCGGGACAGGGGGACTATGGCTACACCTTC
TRBJ2-2 | TRBD1 | NA | TRBV2 | CATVQGASTGELFF | TGTGCCACCGTACAGGGGGCGAGCACCGGGGAGCTGTTTTTT
TRBJ1-5 | NA | NA | TRBV7-2 | CASSDRDGGGNQPQHF | TGTGCCAGCAGCGATCGGGACGGCGGGGGCAATCAGCCCCAGCATTTT
TRBJ1-5 | NA | NA | TRBV19 | CASIPQGVGNQPQHF | TGTGCCAGTATCCCACAGGGTGTCGGCAATCAGCCCCAGCATTTT
TRBJ1-2 | NA | NA | TRBV5-8 | CASSLDRGRTNYGYTF | TGTGCCAGCAGCTTGGATAGGGGCAGGACTAACTATGGCTACACCTTC
TRBJ1-5 | TRBD1 | NA | TRBV2 | CASRNDRGGNQPQHF | TGTGCCAGCAGAAACGACAGGGGAGGCAATCAGCCCCAGCATTTT
TRBJ2-3 | TRBD1 | NA | TRBV2 | CASSNRDRGGDTQYF | TGTGCCAGCAGTAACCGGGACAGGGGCGGAGATACGCAGTATTTT
TRBJ1-1 | NA | NA | TRBV12-3/TRBV12-4 | CASSLPDSPLAFF | TGTGCCAGCAGCCTACCGGACAGTCCCCTGGCTTTCTTT
TRBJ2-7 | TRBD2 | NA | TRBV3-1/TRBV3-2 | CASSQMAGGEQYF | TGTGCCAGCAGCCAAATGGCGGGGGGAGAGCAGTACTTC
TRBJ1-1 | NA | NA | TRBV19 | CASSIDFGRGPTGNTEAFF | TGTGCCAGTAGTATAGATTTCGGGAGGGGACCTACGGGGAACACTGAAGCTTTCTTT
TRBJ2-3 | NA | NA | TRBV6-5 | CASVGDPGTDTQYF | TGTGCCAGCGTCGGGGATCCTGGCACAGATACGCAGTATTTT
TRBJ1-1 | NA | NA | TRBV6-5 | CASSPPGGVAEAFF | TGTGCCAGCAGTCCCCCCGGAGGGGTGGCTGAAGCTTTCTTT
TRBJ1-1 | TRBD1 | NA | TRBV5-1 | CASRGTGGGGAFF | TGCGCCAGCAGAGGGACAGGGGGCGGCGGAGCTTTCTTT
TRBJ1-2 | NA | NA | TRBV2 | CASRPLEGDYGYTF | TGTGCCAGCAGACCCCTAGAGGGGGACTATGGCTACACCTTC
TRBJ2-1 | NA | NA | TRBV2 | CASRSFETRRGEQFF | TGTGCCAGCAGATCCTTCGAGACGCGGAGGGGAGAGCAGTTCTTC
TRBJ2-1 | TRBD2 | NA | TRBV30 | CAWSSNLAGEYNEQFF | TGTGCCTGGAGTTCTAACCTAGCGGGGGAATACAATGAGCAGTTCTTC
TRBJ1-1 | NA | once | TRBV29-1 | CSVEEGRGRTEAFF | TGCAGCGTTGAAGAGGGCAGGGGAAGGACTGAAGCTTTCTTT
TRBJ1-2 | NA | NA | TRBV5-1 | CASSRETVNYGYTF | TGCGCCAGCAGCCGTGAGACAGTAAACTATGGCTACACCTTC
TRBJ2-1 | NA | NA | TRBV29-1 | CSVEPPGGQYNEQFF | TGCAGCGTTGAACCCCCCGGTGGACAGTACAATGAGCAGTTCTTC
TRBJ2-1 | TRBD2 | NA | TRBV3-1/TRBV3-2 | CASSQDGPSGGSYNEQFF | TGTGCCAGCAGCCAAGATGGCCCTAGCGGAGGCTCCTACAATGAGCAGTTCTTC
TRBJ2-7 | NA | NA | TRBV5-1 | CASSLVSGAYYEQYF | TGCGCCAGCAGCTTGGTGTCTGGTGCGTACTACGAGCAGTACTTC